This is a list of T cell receptor beta chains from one sample in a study of beta chain features in type 1 diabetes. Some clones are missing from TCRdb's copy, which holds only in-frame ones; the method was immunoSEQ multiplex PCR. The sample has 430,000 or so clones; approximately 10% are singletons. The source material was naive CD4+ T cells from blood. These receptors originate from a woman between 18 and 29 years old in good health. Both conserved end residues are part of each CDR3.

j_call: TRBJ1-2; v_call: TRBV4-3; cdr3_aa: CASSTGENYGYTF
j_call: TRBJ1-3; v_call: TRBV27; cdr3_aa: CASSRGGAGNTIYF
j_call: TRBJ2-1; v_call: TRBV29-1; cdr3_aa: CSVQHWGRPHEQFF
j_call: TRBJ2-7; v_call: TRBV27; cdr3_aa: CASSLVGGAYEQYF
j_call: TRBJ1-1; v_call: TRBV5-1; cdr3_aa: CASSFEGYTEAFF
j_call: TRBJ2-5; v_call: TRBV14; cdr3_aa: CASSQRGLAEETQYF
j_call: TRBJ2-5; v_call: TRBV29-1; cdr3_aa: CSVEWQGVSETQYF
j_call: TRBJ1-1; v_call: TRBV7-9; cdr3_aa: CASSLRFEAFF
j_call: TRBJ2-1; v_call: TRBV7-2; cdr3_aa: CASSPFGPGTSGYNEQFF
j_call: TRBJ1-3; v_call: TRBV7-9; cdr3_aa: CASSLMRGSGNTIYF
j_call: TRBJ2-7; v_call: TRBV7-2; cdr3_aa: CASSLRGLAGGSNEQYF
j_call: TRBJ2-7; v_call: TRBV29-1; cdr3_aa: CSVEVQGLYEQYF
j_call: TRBJ2-3; v_call: TRBV7-2; cdr3_aa: CASRVSSTDTQYF
j_call: TRBJ2-3; v_call: TRBV5-1; cdr3_aa: CASSLEGGSDTQYF
j_call: TRBJ1-1; v_call: TRBV27; cdr3_aa: CASSPPGTEAFF
j_call: TRBJ2-3; v_call: TRBV7-2; cdr3_aa: CASSLRGWDTQYF
j_call: TRBJ1-4; v_call: TRBV28; cdr3_aa: CASTVTFNEKLFF
j_call: TRBJ2-7; v_call: TRBV18; cdr3_aa: CASSLPNNGTGLYEQYF
j_call: TRBJ2-7; v_call: TRBV7-6; cdr3_aa: CASRGGGRTGEYEQYF
j_call: TRBJ2-4; v_call: TRBV28; cdr3_aa: CASTPGQQLAKNIQYF
j_call: -; v_call: TRBV29-1; cdr3_aa: CSVGGPYYEQYF
j_call: TRBJ2-5; v_call: TRBV18; cdr3_aa: CASSPQGWETQYF
j_call: TRBJ1-5; v_call: TRBV27; cdr3_aa: CASSLSGLTGEEPQHF
j_call: TRBJ1-1; v_call: TRBV4-1; cdr3_aa: CASSQVSALRNTEAFF
j_call: TRBJ2-2; v_call: TRBV9; cdr3_aa: CASSVHSSTTGELFF
j_call: TRBJ1-4; v_call: TRBV4-1; cdr3_aa: CASSHGQINEKLFF
j_call: TRBJ2-7; v_call: TRBV30; cdr3_aa: CAWSHGGQGENEQYF
j_call: TRBJ1-4; v_call: TRBV15; cdr3_aa: CATSLGRLNEKLFF
j_call: TRBJ2-4; v_call: TRBV7-2; cdr3_aa: CASSFRQPNIQYF
j_call: TRBJ2-3; v_call: TRBV28; cdr3_aa: CASTRSRTGRSTDTQYF
j_call: TRBJ2-2; v_call: TRBV11-2; cdr3_aa: CASSFGPGELFF
j_call: TRBJ2-5; v_call: TRBV15; cdr3_aa: CATSTMETQYF
j_call: TRBJ2-1; v_call: TRBV11-2; cdr3_aa: CASSLAGGLAGANEQFF
j_call: TRBJ2-2; v_call: TRBV5-6; cdr3_aa: CASSSRVLNTGELFF
j_call: TRBJ2-3; v_call: TRBV6-1; cdr3_aa: CASSEAGGRISTDTQYF
j_call: TRBJ2-4; v_call: TRBV28; cdr3_aa: CASSETFPGPFVGVTKNIQYF
j_call: TRBJ2-7; v_call: TRBV18; cdr3_aa: CASSQSRQGSYEQYF
j_call: TRBJ2-3; v_call: TRBV5-6; cdr3_aa: CASSKYGLAGKTDTQYF
j_call: TRBJ1-5; v_call: TRBV7-9; cdr3_aa: CASSRQTQPQHF
j_call: TRBJ2-2; v_call: TRBV4-1; cdr3_aa: CASSPSPGATGELFF
j_call: TRBJ1-6; v_call: TRBV14; cdr3_aa: CASSQAPNSPLHF
j_call: TRBJ1-2; v_call: TRBV29-1; cdr3_aa: CSVEVARGRIGGYTF
j_call: TRBJ1-2; v_call: TRBV6-5; cdr3_aa: CASSEVESSHTF
j_call: TRBJ2-5; v_call: TRBV4-2; cdr3_aa: CASSQEGAAETQYF
j_call: TRBJ2-3; v_call: TRBV7-9; cdr3_aa: CASSTGTSGRDTQYF
j_call: TRBJ2-2; v_call: TRBV9; cdr3_aa: CASSVPPGPDTGELFF
j_call: TRBJ1-1; v_call: TRBV7-9; cdr3_aa: CASSHKTSQQGGSTEAFF
j_call: TRBJ1-1; v_call: TRBV7-9; cdr3_aa: CASSLGGQTNTEAFF
j_call: TRBJ1-1; v_call: TRBV30; cdr3_aa: CAWKLGTEAFF
j_call: TRBJ2-5; v_call: TRBV5-4; cdr3_aa: CASSWTGTSGKETQYF
j_call: TRBJ2-3; v_call: TRBV5-1; cdr3_aa: CASSLVGPLSTDTQYF
j_call: TRBJ1-3; v_call: TRBV7-9; cdr3_aa: CASSLFPESGNTIYF